The 8 T cell receptor beta chains given below trace back to one sample, sequenced in a study of response to subunit inactivated influenza vaccine. Using its own MiXCR run on the RT-PCR reads, TCRdb lists one record per CDR3 protein. The sample has approximately 300,000 distinct CDR3 sequences; roughly 22% are singletons. Sequencing was performed on PBMCs from blood, taken approximately 20 months after vaccination. The receptors come from a man aged 50 to 69 who received an inactivated influenza vaccine.

This clonotype was counted only a few times. V is TRBV12-3 or TRBV12-4 and J is TRBJ2-3, with D hard to call. The CDR3 is 13 amino acids. V was clipped by 3 bases and J by 6 bases, with 10 bases between them. For the CDR3, the DNA is TGTGCCAGCAGTTTTCGGCTCTCTGATACGCAGTATTTT. This encodes CASSFRLSDTQYF.

The genes are TRBV12-3 or TRBV12-4 and TRBJ2-7; D is unclear. V was cut by 5 bases and J by 7 bases, with 9 bases left in between. The CDR3 has 11 residues. The CDR3 region has the DNA TGTGCCAGCAGTGGCCGCTGGGAGCAGTACTTC. It encodes CASSGRWEQYF.

The chain links TRBV3-1 to TRBJ1-1, with D uncertain. This CDR3 comprises 14 residues. Germline-derived CDR1 and CDR2 are LGHDT and YNNKEL (reference sequence). V was pared by 4 bases and J by 4 bases, with 13 bases between. In DNA form, the CDR3 reads TGTGCCAGCAGCCGCGGGCATACTGCCACTGAAGCTTTCTTT. Translation: CASSRGHTATEAFF.

The rearrangement links TRBV5-1 to TRBJ1-6, with a possible D match to TRBD1 (6 bases). The CDR3 contains 14 residues. V dropped 0 bases and J dropped 9 bases, with 10 bases sitting between them. Germline V lookup: CDR1 SGHRS, CDR2 YFSETQ. CDR3 sequence reads: CASSLDQGRSPLHF. The CDR3 region has the DNA TGCGCCAGCAGCTTGGACCAGGGGCGTTCACCCCTCCACTTT. Complete variable domain (other parts from reference TRBV5-1 and TRBJ1-6): KAGVTQTPRYLIKTRGQQVTLSCSPISGHRSVSWYQQTPGQGLQFLFEYFSETQRNKGNFPGRFSGRQFSNSRSEMNVSTLELGDSALYLCASSLDQGRSPLHFGNGTRLTVT.

This chain uses TRBV6-5 with TRBJ1-1; D may be TRBD1 (5 bases). The CDR3 is 13 residues long. Germline V gene data show CDR1 as MNHEY and CDR2 as SVGAGI. Trimming took off 4 bases at V and 7 bases at J, with 13 bases between the two ends. For the CDR3, the DNA is TGTGCCAGCAGTTCTCGGGGCGATCATGAAGCTTTCTTT. It is translated as CASSSRGDHEAFF.

This clonotype was seen repeatedly, ten times or more. The rearrangement joins TRBV12-3 or TRBV12-4 to TRBJ1-6; D not resolved. The V end lost 7 bases, the J end lost 5 bases, and 15 bases lay between the germline ends. This CDR3 is 15 amino acids long. The CDR3 nucleotides are TGTGCCAGCACCCGGGTCGGGAGGCATAATTCACCCCTCCACTTT. Translation: CASTRVGRHNSPLHF.

V gene TRBV29-1 combines with J gene TRBJ2-7, with D unresolved. Germline CDR1 reads SQVTM; CDR2 reads ANQGSEA. CDR3 length: 13 amino acids. V was pared by 5 bases and J by 2 bases, with 13 bases between. The DNA for the CDR3 is TGCAGCGTTTCGCAGTTTCCCCCCTACGAGCAGTACTTC. It specifies CSVSQFPPYEQYF.

This chain connects TRBV18 to TRBJ2-2; a possible D gene is TRBD2 (6 bases). The CDR3 sequence is 16 residues long. V shed 6 bases and J shed 5 bases, with 19 bases lying between them. The germline CDR1 and CDR2 sequences are KGHSH and LQKENI. The CDR3, as DNA: TGTGCCAGCTCTCTCCGGGACGGCGGGAAGACCGGGGAGCTGTTTTTT. This translates into CASSLRDGGKTGELFF.